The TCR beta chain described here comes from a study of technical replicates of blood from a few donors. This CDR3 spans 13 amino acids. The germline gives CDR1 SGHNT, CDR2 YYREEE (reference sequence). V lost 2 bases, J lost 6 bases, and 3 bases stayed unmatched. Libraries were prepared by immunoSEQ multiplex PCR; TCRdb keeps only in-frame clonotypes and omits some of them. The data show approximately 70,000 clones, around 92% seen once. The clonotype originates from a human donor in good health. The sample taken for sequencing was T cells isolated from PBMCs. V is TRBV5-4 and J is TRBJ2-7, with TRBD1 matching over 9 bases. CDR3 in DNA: TGTGCCAGCAGCTTTGACAGGGGGGGCGAGCAGTACTTC. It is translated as CASSFDRGGEQYF.